This TCR beta chain was documented in a study of cytomegalovirus exposure and HLA in healthy donors (dated by TCRdb to 2017 to 2019). The study in broad terms: According to an earlier analysis of around 600 of the donors, some 170 million T cells yielded 100 million or so unique TCR beta sequences and 276 Gb of sequence data. The study aimed to test whether signatures of past pathogen exposure could be identified by cataloging public T cell receptors. The number of typed donors differed by locus: about 620-640 for A, B, C, DRB1 and DQB1; 500 to 550 for DQA1; approximately 600 for DPA1; and 450 to 480 for DPB1. In the later analysis, no new phenotypic data were used to find candidate immune exposures; instead, reliance was placed on TCR beta sequences and their occurrence across donors. A handful of DR-DQ haplotypes were handled as single units for association and clustering because linkage in the cohort was strong. Alongside the repertoire data, information on donor age, sex, ethnicity and CMV serostatus was compiled. To study patterns of TCR occurrence, a later analysis re-analyzed previously published TCR beta repertoires from 700 or so donors and added high-resolution HLA genotyping. The study profiled the T cell repertoires of 500 to 800 subjects by immunosequencing and related them to cytomegalovirus serostatus. Besides the first cohort of 666 subjects, a separate validation cohort made up of 120 different subjects was used. Among under 450 genotyped donors of the cohort, an average of around 240,000 unique TCR beta nucleotide sequences were sequenced per donor, roughly 18% of them non-productive. To decide whether each TCR beta V gene segment behaved as functional or pseudogenic, an earlier analysis of approximately 600 of the donors relied on high-throughput TCR beta sequencing. Class I and class II HLA loci were covered by the typing at four-digit resolution. Every discovery cohort repertoire had been produced on one sequencing platform. To predict cytomegalovirus infection status, the study combined high-throughput TCR immunosequencing, statistical association of individual TCRs with disease status, and machine learning. Approximately 300 gigabases of sequencing data and approximately 80 million unique TCR sequences were included in an early release covering around 600 HLA-typed donors. Among the roughly 400 genotyped donors, approximately 76% belonged to the genetic ancestry cluster associated with self-reported Caucasian donors. Genome-wide SNP genotypes for about 55% of the roughly 670 donors were used in a later genetic analysis, which treated that subset as a discovery cohort. Findings and caveats that apply to the study as a whole: Specific HLA alleles were associated with 15,000 to 20,000 TCR beta sequences at a false discovery rate of 0.05 in a later analysis. The classifier was reported to diagnose cytomegalovirus status with high specificity and sensitivity in both the original and validation cohorts. A later analysis found that most CMV-associated TCR beta chains appeared HLA-restricted, with HLA associations seemingly driven largely by CMV exposure. When HLA alleles, especially DR and DQ, strongly co-occurred, TCR associations were difficult to assign to individual alleles. Presence/absence analyses assumed roughly uniform sequencing depth across donors, an assumption that may not hold. A total of roughly 160 TCR beta chains were listed by the study as associated with cytomegalovirus. In this cohort, only TCR beta chains were sequenced, and detectable features were limited by the absence of alpha or paired-chain data. Linkage disequilibrium might explain the correlated functional status among segregating V segments, but an unknown experimental factor could not be excluded. HLA typing was unavailable for some donors at each locus, so association tests used only the typed subset. In a later analysis, TCR association rates were found to vary across HLA loci, with the most associated TCRs seen for DRB1 alleles and the fewest for HLA-C alleles. Roughly 15 rarely observed V segments, including chromosome 9 orphons, were excluded from the earlier analysis of several hundred of the donors because counts were too low. In vitro tests confirmed that a few of the cytomegalovirus-associated TCR beta chains recognize cytomegalovirus antigens. The only immune exposure information available for the cohort was CMV serostatus. A cluster of highly shared sequence variants was judged likely to represent a technical artifact of the sequencing pipeline. In a later genetic analysis, a missense DCLRE1C variant was associated with V-gene and J-gene trimming of TCR beta chains, and the association was replicated in an independent cohort. According to the authors, the approach could potentially be generalized to other disease states and immunological phenotypes. In a later analysis, several top co-occurrence clusters were reported to appear linked to parvovirus B19, influenza, CMV and Epstein-Barr virus. Across donors, most TCR sequences were observed very rarely, whereas some public TCRs were present in many individuals. Some IMGT-functional V segments, including TRBV6-2 and TRBV6-3, could not be told apart with the 87-base-pair reads, so those segments were excluded. In an earlier analysis of approximately 600 of the donors, most TCR beta V segments were observed in productive rearrangements about 87% or about 30% of the time, broadly matching IMGT annotations. In a later analysis, HLA-associated TCR beta chains showed more clonal expansion and lower generation probabilities than non-associated chains that were equally common. A later genetic analysis reported fewer N-insertions in productive TCRs among donors in an Asian-associated ancestry cluster than the roughly 720-donor mean. A further reported finding was that TCR beta sequences accurately predicted the HLA-A and HLA-B alleles for most subjects in the first cohort.

In total, roughly 670 healthy bone marrow donors made up the cohort. All cohort members were sampled while nominally healthy, although unrecorded immune exposures were likely present. The donor was CMV seronegative and was included in the group of 352 seronegative cohort members. A peripheral blood sample was collected from each donor, and TCR beta sequencing was performed on peripheral blood mononuclear cells. The Qiagen DNeasy Blood Extraction Kit was used to extract genomic DNA from the blood cell samples. Libraries were prepared through the immunoSEQ multiplex PCR assay. For the multiplex PCR, a mixture combining 60 forward primers for TCR Vbeta segments and 13 reverse primers for TCR Jbeta segments was used. The CDR3 region of rearranged TCR beta genes was amplified from genomic DNA with a multiplex PCR assay. Amplified TCR beta libraries were sequenced as 87-base-pair reads on the Illumina HiSeq System. The original methods were these. A later analysis tallied roughly 76 million unique TCR beta chains across the 700 or so repertoires, and roughly 11 million of those chains were shared by two or more donors. Raw reads were error-corrected and collapsed into unique sequences by a nearest-neighbor algorithm in which closely related sequences were merged to remove PCR and sequencing errors. CDR3 sequences were aligned to IMGT reference sequences to assign V, D and J gene segments. Each retained sequence needed at least a six-nucleotide match to both a V gene segment and a J gene segment. Rearrangements were classified as productive when the CDR3 lacked stop codons and remained in frame with V and J, and all other rearrangements were classified as non-productive. Following IMGT convention, CDR3 was defined as the stretch from the second conserved V-encoded cysteine up to the conserved J-encoded phenylalanine. The earlier analysis of 500 to 750 of the donors excluded any sequence lacking an unambiguous match to a single V gene segment. An earlier analysis of roughly 590 of the donors called V segments functional above 56.7% productive rearrangements and segregating when the between-donor standard deviation exceeded 5%. A statistical classification framework was built to diagnose cytomegalovirus status from the catalog of TCR beta chain sequences. V and J gene assignment, in a later analysis, came from comparing TCR nucleotide sequences with IMGT/GENE-DB human TR gene sequences. The TCRdist pipeline was used in a later analysis to assign CDR3 sequences and most-parsimonious VDJ recombination scenarios. In a later analysis, each TCR beta chain was defined by its CDR3 amino acid sequence together with its V-gene family, and reads lacking a unique V-gene family were excluded. In a later analysis, around 600 highly shared, low-generation-probability nucleotide sequences were removed to address suspected cross-contamination and a sequencing artifact. In a later analysis, a clonal expansion index was calculated for each public chain from normalized within-repertoire ranks of inferred template counts. In a later analysis, generation probabilities were computed with a VDJ recombination model fitted to out-of-frame rearrangements, and the resulting probabilities were checked against IGoR. In a later analysis, TCR-TCR, TCR-HLA and TCR-CMV co-occurrence was scored with hypergeometric tests, and a repertoire-size bias correction was applied to TCR pairs. A later analysis estimated false discovery rates by permuting HLA or CMV assignments 20 times. In a later analysis, co-occurring TCRs were grouped using DBSCAN, and TCRdist sequence similarity was added for clustering within HLA-allele-positive subsets. Repertoires with fewer than 30,000 or more than 120,000 public chains, plus five repertoires with anomalous nucleotide sharing, were excluded from co-occurrence clustering. TCRdb took over this immuneACCESS table, retaining in-frame rearrangements with V and J assigned. Such tables are incomplete; in checked studies, under half of the missing clones stem from an unresolved V gene, and the remainder is unexplained. The V and J calls and the clone size are those of that table, but D and trimming were determined from the DNA. The sample table lists approximately 110,000 clones, around 80% of them with a count of one. Together, the top ten hold approximately 2% of the sample.

This clone was found a few times. Its antigen is unknown. Per-base quality was not reported, and no clone a single base away is much larger than it. V trim: 3 bases; J trim: 4 bases; unmatched bases: 4. The CDR3 sequence holds 15 residues, the cysteine and phenylalanine included. Just CDR3 DNA is preserved here, 45 bases in frame from base 1. The germline V gene gives CDR1 as SGDLS and CDR2 as YYNGEE. The rearrangement combines TRBV9 with TRBJ1-6, with 7 middle bases fitting TRBD1. The specimen was PBMCs. The clonotype was recovered from a man between 50 and 59 years old in good health and CMV-seronegative. The CDR3 protein: CASSDPGQYNSPLHF. The DNA sequence is given as TGTGCCAGCAGCGACCCGGGACAGTATAATTCACCCCTCCACTTT.